These 18 T cell receptor beta chains were all obtained from the same sample, sequenced in a study of shared clonotypes between healthy human individuals. Only in-frame clones appear in the TCRdb table, and some are missing; sequencing was by immunoSEQ multiplex PCR. The sample lists about 500,000 clones, over 60% seen once, with more than 10% in the top ten. The sequencing input was PBMCs. All receptors derive from a woman between 40 and 50 years old in good health. Some clones in this sample may be carry-over from other donors' samples.

The chain employs TRBV7-2 and TRBJ2-5, with 8 bases lining up with TRBD1. V lost 3 bases, J lost 3 bases, and 3 bases stayed unmatched. The CDR3 length is 14 residues. Per the germline V gene, CDR1 is SGHTA and CDR2 is FQGNSA. The CDR3: CASSFPDREETQYF. CDR3 sequence (DNA): TGTGCCAGCAGCTTCCCGGACAGGGAAGAGACCCAGTACTTC.

The chain has TRBV19 and TRBJ1-2; D gene ambiguous. Trimming shortened V by 5 bases and J by 6 bases, and 13 bases separated the two germline ends. This CDR3 contains 13 residues. Per the germline V gene, CDR1 is LNHDA and CDR2 is SQIVND (reference sequence). The chain's CDR3 is CASSSRTSDGYTF. As DNA, the CDR3 is TGTGCCAGTAGTTCTCGGACCTCCGATGGCTACACCTTC.

A note on this clone: A far larger clone is only one base removed, so a read error is likely. The chain has TRBV7-2 and TRBJ2-7; TRBD1 is a possible D gene (6 bases). Germline V gives CDR1 SGHTA, CDR2 FQGNSA. The CDR3 loop spans 13 amino acids. This CDR3 is CASSSRGPYEQCF. The DNA for the CDR3 is TGTGCCAGCAGCTCCAGGGGCCCCTACGAGCAGTGCTTC. Filled out from reference TRBV7-2 and TRBJ2-7, the complete variable domain reads GAGVSQSPSNKVTEKGKDVELRCDPISGHTALYWYRQSLGQGLEFLIYFQGNSAPDKSGLPSDRFSAERTGGSVSTLTIQRTQQEDSAVYLCASSSRGPYEQCFGPGTRLTVT.

The DNA for the CDR3 is TGTGCCAGCAGCTACTCGGCTCACGAGCAGTACTTC. Its translation is CASSYSAHEQYF. The chain is built from TRBV5-8 and TRBJ2-5, with unresolved D. The better agreement between TRBJ2-7 and the DNA end casts doubt on the J call. The CDR3 runs 12 residues. Germline V CDR1 and CDR2: SGHTS, YDEGEE.

V gene TRBV6-1 combines with J gene TRBJ2-7; 12 bases align to TRBD1. Losses at the gene ends were 6 bases for V and 4 bases for J; bases not matched to a gene: 7. Germline lookup yields CDR1 MNHNS and CDR2 SASEGT. The CDR3 is 15 residues long. The CDR3 nucleotides read TGTGCCAGCAGGGGGACAGGGGGCGGCATTTACGAGCAGTACTTC. Its protein is CASRGTGGGIYEQYF.

This chain uses TRBV7-2 with TRBJ2-3; D remains ambiguous. The CDR3 is 15 residues long. The germline V gene has CDR1 SGHTA and CDR2 FQGNSA. V was pared by 1 base and J by 0 bases, with 8 bases between. CDR3 region: CASSLGVRSTDTQYF. DNA for the CDR3: TGTGCCAGCAGCTTAGGTGTGAGAAGCACAGATACGCAGTATTTT.

This clone has a single count. The V call is TRBV7-9, the J call TRBJ1-1; no clear D gene. The CDR3 spans 12 residues. The germline V gene has CDR1 SEHNR and CDR2 FQNEAQ (reference sequence). V was trimmed by 1 base and J by 5 bases, leaving 5 bases between them. CDR3 coding DNA: TGTGCCAGCAGCTTAGGGCTAACTGAAGCTTTCTTT. It specifies CASSLGLTEAFF.

The V gene is TRBV4-2, the J gene TRBJ2-5; tentative D call: TRBD2 (5 bases). Germline-derived CDR1 and CDR2 are LGHNA and YNFKEQ. The length of the CDR3 is 16 residues. V was shortened by 0 bases and J by 6 bases, with 17 bases between the two germline ends. The CDR3 protein is CASSQDDIDNGKTQYF. The CDR3 DNA reads as TGTGCCAGCAGCCAAGATGACATAGACAACGGGAAGACCCAGTACTTC.

This clone appeared many times. Other DNA sequences in the same sample also yield this CDR3. V usage is TRBV18 and J usage is TRBJ2-7; D tentatively fits TRBD1 or TRBD2 (5 bases each). V lost 1 base, J lost 0 bases, and 7 bases lay in between. This CDR3 has 14 residues. CDR1 is KGHSH and CDR2 is LQKENI in the germline V gene. The CDR3 DNA follows: TGTGCCAGCTCACCACGAGGGGACTCCTACGAGCAGTACTTC. This encodes CASSPRGDSYEQYF.

The V call is TRBV2, the J call TRBJ1-1; 7 bases agree with TRBD1. The V and J ends lost 3 bases and 0 bases, in that order; junction bases with no gene match: 7. This CDR3 is built from 16 residues. Germline values: CDR1 SNHLY, CDR2 FYNNEI. The DNA for the CDR3 is TGTGCCAGCAGTGAGTTGGGACAGACTATGAACACTGAAGCTTTCTTT. Translation: CASSELGQTMNTEAFF. Full variable domain (outside the CDR3, taken from reference TRBV2 and TRBJ1-1): EPEVTQTPSHQVTQMGQEVILRCVPISNHLYFYWYRQILGQKVEFLVSFYNNEISEKSEIFDDQFSVERPDGSNFTLKIRSTKLEDSAMYFCASSELGQTMNTEAFFGQGTRLTVV.

CDR3 residues: CASSPGPAEGYTF. The CDR3 DNA sequence: TGTGCCAGCAGTCCCGGTCCGGCGGAAGGCTACACCTTC. The V call is TRBV28, the J call TRBJ1-2; D gene unclear. The CDR3 contains 13 residues. Between the trimmed V and J ends, which lost 5 bases and 8 bases, there was a span of 15 bases. In germline, CDR1 is MDHEN, CDR2 SYDVKM.

The chain employs TRBV5-4 and TRBJ2-5; D is unclear. Germline V gene lookup returns CDR1 SGHNT and CDR2 YYREEE (reference sequence). The CDR3 extends over 14 amino acids. Trimming shortened V by 0 bases and J by 5 bases, and 11 bases separated the two germline ends. CDR3 DNA sequence: TGTGCCAGCAGCTTGGAGGCCTTTAAGGAGACCCAGTACTTC. It encodes CASSLEAFKETQYF.

About this clone itself: A single base separates this from a much larger clone, so it may be a read error. V is TRBV4-1 and J is TRBJ2-7; possible D gene TRBD2, 6 bases. This CDR3 has 16 residues. The germline V gene encodes CDR1 MGHRA and CDR2 YSYEKL. Between the trimmed V and J ends, which lost 1 base and 3 bases, there was a span of 16 bases. CDR3 residues: CASSQALALADYEQYF. The CDR3 DNA follows: TGCGCCAGCAGCCAAGCACTAGCCCTTGCGGACTACGAGCAGTACTTC.

This clone was detected once. The chain joins TRBV2 to TRBJ1-4, with D unresolved. Germline V gives CDR1 SNHLY, CDR2 FYNNEI. V was trimmed by 4 bases and J by 8 bases, leaving 11 bases between them. CDR3 size: 13 residues. CDR3 region: CASSGSGKEKLFF. The CDR3 nucleotides are TGTGCCAGCAGTGGGTCAGGAAAGGAAAAACTGTTTTTT.

The genes are TRBV5-4 and TRBJ2-7, with D tentatively TRBD2 (5 bases). V lost 3 bases and J 5 bases, leaving 15 bases between the germline ends. Germline CDR1 and CDR2: SGHNT and YYREEE (reference sequence). This CDR3 has 14 residues. The CDR3 loop reads CASSSEVGVHEQYF. The CDR3 DNA is TGTGCCAGCAGCTCCGAGGTGGGAGTCCACGAGCAGTACTTC.

This sequence joins TRBV11-2 and TRBJ2-2, with D tentatively TRBD1 or TRBD2 (5 bases each). Germline V gives CDR1 SGHAT, CDR2 FQNNGV. The CDR3 runs to 19 residues. Trimming pared 1 base from V and 1 base from J, leaving 19 bases between. The CDR3 loop reads CASSLGLFRTRVNTGELFF. Written as DNA, the CDR3 is TGTGCCAGCAGCTTAGGACTATTCAGGACCAGGGTGAACACCGGGGAGCTGTTTTTT.

The chain joins TRBV10-2 to TRBJ1-2; the D is unclear. The V gene's germline CDR1 is WSHSY and CDR2 SAAADI. V gave up 7 bases and J gave up 8 bases, with 14 bases separating them. The CDR3 contains 12 residues. CDR3: CASNPNPGGYTF. As DNA, the CDR3 is TGCGCCAGCAACCCGAACCCTGGGGGCTACACCTTC.

With respect to this clone: Sequence at one end of the junction differs from germline and may be a read error. The V gene is TRBV6-6, the J gene TRBJ1-2, with TRBD1 matching over 10 bases. The CDR3 consists of 13 residues. CDR1 MNHNY and CDR2 SVGAGI come from the germline V gene (reference sequence). The CDR3 reads CAISESGQGGYTF. The CDR3, as DNA: TGTGCCATCAGTGAGTCGGGACAGGGGGGCTACACCTTC.